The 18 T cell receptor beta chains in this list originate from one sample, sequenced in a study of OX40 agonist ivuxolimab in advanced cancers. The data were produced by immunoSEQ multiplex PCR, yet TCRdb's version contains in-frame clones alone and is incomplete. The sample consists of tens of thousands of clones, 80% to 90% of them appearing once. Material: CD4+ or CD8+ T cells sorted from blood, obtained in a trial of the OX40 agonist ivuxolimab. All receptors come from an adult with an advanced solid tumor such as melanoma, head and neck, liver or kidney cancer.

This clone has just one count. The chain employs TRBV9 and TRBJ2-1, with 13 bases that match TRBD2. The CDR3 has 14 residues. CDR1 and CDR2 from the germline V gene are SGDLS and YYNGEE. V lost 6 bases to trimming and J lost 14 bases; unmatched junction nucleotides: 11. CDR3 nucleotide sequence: TGTGCCAGCAATACACTAGCGGGAGGGAATATCAAGTTCTTC. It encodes CASNTLAGGNIKFF.

In DNA form, the CDR3 reads TGTGCCAGTAGTTATACTAGCGGGGGGGACCTTCGAGACAATGAGCAGTTCTTC. Its translation is CASSYTSGGDLRDNEQFF. The chain has TRBV19 and TRBJ2-1; 13 bases are shared with TRBD2. The germline V gene has CDR1 LNHDA and CDR2 SQIVND (reference sequence). Losses at the gene ends were 5 bases for V and 5 bases for J; bases not matched to a gene: 12. CDR3 length equals 18 residues.

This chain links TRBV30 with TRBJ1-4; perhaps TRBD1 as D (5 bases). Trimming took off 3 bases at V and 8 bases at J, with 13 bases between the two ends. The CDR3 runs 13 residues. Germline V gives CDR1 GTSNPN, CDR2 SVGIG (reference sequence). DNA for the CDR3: TGTGCCTGGAGACGAGGGGTTGGGGAAAAACTGTTTTTT. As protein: CAWRRGVGEKLFF.

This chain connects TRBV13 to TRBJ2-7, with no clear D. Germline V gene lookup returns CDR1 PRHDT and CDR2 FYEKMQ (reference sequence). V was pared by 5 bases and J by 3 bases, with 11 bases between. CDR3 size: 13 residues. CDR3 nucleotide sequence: TGTGCCAGCAGCCGCGCGGTTGGCTACGAGCAGTACTTC. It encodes CASSRAVGYEQYF.

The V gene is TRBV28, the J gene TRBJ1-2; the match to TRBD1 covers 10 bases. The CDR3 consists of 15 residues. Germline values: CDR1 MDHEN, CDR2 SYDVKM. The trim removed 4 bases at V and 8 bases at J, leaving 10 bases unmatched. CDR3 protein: CASSWPPGQGHGYTF. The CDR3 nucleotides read TGTGCCAGCAGTTGGCCCCCGGGACAGGGGCACGGCTACACCTTC.

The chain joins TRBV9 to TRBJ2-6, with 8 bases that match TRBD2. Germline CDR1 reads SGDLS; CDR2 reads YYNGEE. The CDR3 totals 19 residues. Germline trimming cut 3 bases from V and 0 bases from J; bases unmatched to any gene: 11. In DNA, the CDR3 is TGTGCCAGCAGCGCGGCGGTTAGCGGGGTAAGCTCTGGGGCCAACGTCCTGACTTTC. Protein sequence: CASSAAVSGVSSGANVLTF.

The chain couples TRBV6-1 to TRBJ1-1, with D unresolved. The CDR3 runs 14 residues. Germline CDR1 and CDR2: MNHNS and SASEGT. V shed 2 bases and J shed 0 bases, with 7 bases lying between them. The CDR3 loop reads CASSEHAMNTEAFF. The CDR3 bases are TGTGCCAGCAGTGAACATGCCATGAACACTGAAGCTTTCTTT.

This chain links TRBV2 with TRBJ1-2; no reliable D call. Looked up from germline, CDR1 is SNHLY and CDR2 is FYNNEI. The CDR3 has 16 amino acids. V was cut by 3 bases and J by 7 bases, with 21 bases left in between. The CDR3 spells CASSDTPELQRTGYTF. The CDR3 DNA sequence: TGTGCCAGCAGTGATACACCTGAACTCCAGAGAACTGGCTACACCTTC.

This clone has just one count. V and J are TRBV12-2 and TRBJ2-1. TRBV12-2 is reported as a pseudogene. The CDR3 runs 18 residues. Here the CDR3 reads CASRLDEFKVVGFNEQFF. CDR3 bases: TGTGCAAGTCGCTTAGATGAATTTAAAGTAGTTGGCTTTAATGAGCAGTTCTTC.

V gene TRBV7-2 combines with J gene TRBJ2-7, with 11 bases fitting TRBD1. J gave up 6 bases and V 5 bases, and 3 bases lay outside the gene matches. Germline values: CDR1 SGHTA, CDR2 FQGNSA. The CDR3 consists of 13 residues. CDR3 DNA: TGTGCCAGCAGCGTGGACAGGGGGCCCGAGCAGTACTTC. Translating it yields CASSVDRGPEQYF.

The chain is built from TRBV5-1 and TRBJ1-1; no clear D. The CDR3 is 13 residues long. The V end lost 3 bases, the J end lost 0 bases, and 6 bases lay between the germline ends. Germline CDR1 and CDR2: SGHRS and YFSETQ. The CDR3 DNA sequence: TGCGCCAGCAGCTCAAGTCTGAACACTGAAGCTTTCTTT. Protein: CASSSSLNTEAFF.

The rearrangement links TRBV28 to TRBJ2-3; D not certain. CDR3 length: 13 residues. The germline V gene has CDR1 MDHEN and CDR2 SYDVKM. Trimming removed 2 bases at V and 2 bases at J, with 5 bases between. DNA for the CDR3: TGTGCCAGCAGTTTAACAGACACAGATACGCAGTATTTT. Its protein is CASSLTDTDTQYF.

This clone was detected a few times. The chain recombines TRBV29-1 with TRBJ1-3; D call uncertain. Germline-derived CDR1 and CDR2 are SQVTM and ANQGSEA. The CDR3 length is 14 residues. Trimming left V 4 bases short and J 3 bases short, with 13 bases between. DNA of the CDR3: TGCAGCGTTGCGGTTGATCAGCTTGGAAACACCATATATTTT. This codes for CSVAVDQLGNTIYF.

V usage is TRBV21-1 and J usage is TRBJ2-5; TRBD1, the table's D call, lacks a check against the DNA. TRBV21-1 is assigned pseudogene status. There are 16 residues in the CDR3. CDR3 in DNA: TGTGCCAGCAGCAAAAAAAGAGGGACAGGGCAAGAGACCCAGTACTTC. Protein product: CASSKKRGTGQETQYF.

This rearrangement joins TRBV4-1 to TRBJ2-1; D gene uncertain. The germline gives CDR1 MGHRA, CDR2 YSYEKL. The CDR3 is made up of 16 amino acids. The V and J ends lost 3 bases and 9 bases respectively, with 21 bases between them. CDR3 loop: CASSQEVRVILGEQFF. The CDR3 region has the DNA TGCGCCAGCAGCCAGGAAGTCCGGGTAATCCTCGGTGAGCAGTTCTTC.

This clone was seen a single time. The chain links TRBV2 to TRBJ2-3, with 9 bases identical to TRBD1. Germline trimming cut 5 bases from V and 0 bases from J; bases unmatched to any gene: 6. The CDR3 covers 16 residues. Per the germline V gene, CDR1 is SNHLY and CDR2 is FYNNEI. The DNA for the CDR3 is TGTGCCAGCAGTCACAGGGGGCCTTCTAGCACAGATACGCAGTATTTT. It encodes CASSHRGPSSTDTQYF.

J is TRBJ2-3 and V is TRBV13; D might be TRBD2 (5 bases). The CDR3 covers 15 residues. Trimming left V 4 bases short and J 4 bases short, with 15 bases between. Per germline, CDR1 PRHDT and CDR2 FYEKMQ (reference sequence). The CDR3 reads CASSSEGRRADTQYF. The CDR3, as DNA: TGTGCCAGCAGCTCGGAAGGGCGGCGGGCAGATACGCAGTATTTT.

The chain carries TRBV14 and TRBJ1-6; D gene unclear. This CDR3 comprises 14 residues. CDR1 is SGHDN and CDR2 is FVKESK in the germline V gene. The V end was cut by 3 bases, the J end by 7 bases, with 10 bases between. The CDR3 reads CASSQEVPNSPLHF. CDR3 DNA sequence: TGTGCCAGCAGCCAGGAAGTCCCCAATTCACCCCTCCACTTT.